A selection of T cell receptor beta chains follows, all from one sample in a study of T cell repertoires in cytomegalovirus infection. From the reads, TCRdb called clonotypes with MiXCR, one entry per CDR3 protein. The table includes some 940,000 distinct CDR3 sequences, around 30% detected once. Their target antigens are unknown. Sequenced here: cultured CD8+ T cells from PBMCs, sampled from culture after CMV antigen stimulation. Every receptor here comes from a human donor in good health (CMV status not recorded). Some clones in this sample may be carry-over from other donors' samples. Each CDR3 is given with its conserved first and last residue. D genes are given only for firm matches. Not all rows give a size; the values are once, few, many and, for expanded clones, a class.

>TRBJ1-2|TRBV7-2|NA|NA
CVSTRGGRYGYTF
TGTGTCAGCACTCGGGGGGGGCGCTATGGCTACACCTTC
>TRBJ2-4|TRBV4-2|TRBD2|few
CASSPLTSGVSKNIQYF
TGTGCCAGCAGCCCGTTGACTAGCGGGGTTTCCAAAAACATTCAGTACTTC
>TRBJ2-5|TRBV19|TRBD2|NA
CASSILAGQQTQYF
TGTGCCAGTAGTATTCTAGCGGGGCAACAGACCCAGTACTTC
>TRBJ2-5|TRBV7-2|NA|few
CASTWTPRRAQYF
TGTGCCAGCACTTGGACTCCCCGGAGGGCCCAGTACTTC
>TRBJ1-1|TRBV12-3/TRBV12-4|NA|few
CASSRTLGLTEAFF
TGTGCCAGCAGTCGAACTCTTGGGCTAACTGAAGCTTTCTTT
>TRBJ1-3|TRBV4-1|NA|NA
CASSQDRGEFGNTIYF
TGCGCCAGCAGCCAAGATAGGGGCGAGTTTGGAAACACCATATATTTT
>TRBJ2-7|TRBV6-1|NA|few
CASSPYYEQYF
TGTGCCAGCAGTCCATATTACGAGCAGTACTTC
>TRBJ1-6|TRBV7-6|NA|NA
CASSEGGQTGSPLHF
TGTGCCAGCAGCGAGGGGGGCCAGACGGGTTCACCCCTCCACTTT
>TRBJ1-2|TRBV19|NA|NA
CASSAAGANYGYTF
TGTGCCAGTAGTGCCGCAGGGGCTAACTATGGCTACACCTTC
>TRBJ1-2|TRBV7-8|NA|many
CASSPHRTGGVNGYTF
TGTGCCAGCAGCCCCCACCGGACGGGGGGGGTCAATGGCTACACCTTC
>TRBJ2-1|TRBV27|NA|many
CASSPWAQYNEQFF
TGTGCCAGCAGTCCATGGGCACAGTACAATGAGCAGTTCTTC
>TRBJ1-4|TRBV7-3|NA|NA
CASSFGGVFGSNNEKLFF
TGTGCCAGCAGCTTTGGCGGGGTATTTGGATCAAATAATGAAAAACTGTTTTTT
>TRBJ2-7|TRBV7-9|NA|many
CASGVSYEQYF
TGTGCCAGCGGGGTCTCCTACGAGCAGTACTTC
>TRBJ1-1|TRBV11-2|TRBD1|NA
CASRRWGQGNTEAFF
TGTGCCAGCAGGCGATGGGGACAGGGGAACACTGAAGCTTTCTTT
>TRBJ2-2|TRBV5-5|TRBD2|NA
CASSLAGLYTGELFF
TGTGCCAGCAGCTTAGCGGGACTTTATACCGGGGAGCTGTTTTTT
>TRBJ1-1|TRBV4-1|TRBD1|NA
CASSQRMVTGEAFF
TGCGCCAGCAGCCAAAGGATGGTGACAGGGGAAGCTTTCTTT